This T cell receptor (beta chain) was documented in a study of technical replicates of blood from a few donors (dated by TCRdb to about 2017). Library prep was done by the immunoSEQ multiplex PCR assay. This immuneACCESS table, as held by TCRdb, lists in-frame sequences with V and J called but not all clones. Of the missing ones, under half trace to an unresolved V gene in checked studies; the others have no known cause. For this sample the table gives roughly 70,000 clones, of which 93% were detected only once. Roughly 0.25% of the sample is in the top ten clones. For this clone: The clone's antigen remains unknown. Nothing much larger sits one base from this clone, and base qualities are not available.

Its CDR3 holds 12 amino acids, cysteine through phenylalanine. The entry retains the CDR3 DNA only, 36 bases that are in frame from base 1. The germline ends are 5 bases apart after V is trimmed by 6 bases and J by 2 bases. Reading the germline V gene gives CDR1 MDHEN and CDR2 SYDVKM. The source material was T cells isolated from PBMCs. The V and J segments used are TRBV28 and TRBJ1-5; no confident D gene assignment can be made. The sequence came from a human donor in good health. The nucleotide sequence reads TGTGCCAGCAGCATTGGCAATCAGCCCCAGCATTTT. It translates as CASSIGNQPQHF.